This T cell receptor beta chain emerged from a study of T cells in Graves' hyperthyroidism and ophthalmopathy. This CDR3 comprises 17 residues. Trimming stripped 0 bases from V and 3 bases from J, with 15 bases between. The germline CDR1 and CDR2 sequences are MGHRA and YSYEKL. There were TCR beta CDR3 regions amplified from RNA transcripts. First-round RT-PCR with HTBI primers amplified the TCR CDR3 region. TCRdb reprocessed the multiplex PCR reads via MiXCR and lists one record per CDR3 protein. Of approximately 530,000 distinct CDR3 sequences listed, 15% to 20% were seen once; the top ten hold over 45%. Only one count was recorded for this clonotype.

The sequence came from a man aged 35 to 55 with Graves' ophthalmopathy. Sample: blood. V gene TRBV4-1 combines with J gene TRBJ2-1; D gene ambiguous. Here the CDR3 reads CASSQDLRVSHYNEQFF. CDR3 DNA: TGCGCCAGCAGCCAAGATCTAAGGGTTTCCCACTACAATGAGCAGTTCTTC.